This T cell receptor beta chain was captured in a study of T cells after yellow fever vaccination. Study-wide results and caveats: FACS-sorted repertoires could contain abundant clonotypes contaminating from the bulk population. By day 5 rather than day 15, the secondary response had peaked, though it was weaker.

With respect to this clonotype: Its matching antigen is unknown.

TCRdb fed the 5' RACE reads into MiXCR, producing one record per CDR3 protein. The sample carries under 550,000 distinct CDR3 sequences, just over 20% recorded once. The CDR3 has 14 residues. Trimming took 7 bases from V and 0 from J, leaving 11 bases between them. The germline CDR1 and CDR2 sequences are SGHKS and YYEKEE (reference sequence). V and J are TRBV5-5 and TRBJ1-3; TRBD1 might be the D (5 bases). This clonotype was obtained from a young man who received the YFV17D yellow fever vaccine. The sequences come from PBMCs, collected about 21 days after the first yellow fever vaccination. This CDR3 is CASRRGSSGNTIYF. DNA of the CDR3: TGTGCCAGCCGCCGGGGCAGCTCTGGAAACACCATATATTTT.